This is a list of T cell receptor beta chains from one sample in a study of CD4 T cells in relation to SARS-CoV-2 and coronaviruses. Produced via immunoSEQ multiplex PCR; TCRdb's table is partial and in-frame only. The sample consists of tens of thousands of clones, approximately 88% of them appearing once. The sequencing sample was made of memory CD4+ T cells from PBMCs. The receptors originated from an adult with COVID-19. The CDR3 runs from the conserved cysteine through the conserved F or W. D genes are given only for firm matches. Only some rows state a clone size, as once, few, many or a class for expanded clones.

>TRBV11-3|-|TRBJ1-2|-
TGTGCCAGCAGCTTAGGCGGCTATGGCTACACCTTC
CASSLGGYGYTF
>TRBV18|-|TRBJ2-1|-
TGTGCCAGCTCACCGGACGGGGCTTACTCCTACAATGAGCAGTTCTTC
CASSPDGAYSYNEQFF
>TRBV7-9|-|TRBJ2-2|-
TGTGCCAGCAGCTTTAGGGGCGTATCGAACACCGGGGAGCTGTTTTTT
CASSFRGVSNTGELFF
>TRBV6-5|-|TRBJ2-3|-
TGTGCCAGCAGTCCGGGAACAGATACGCAGTATTTT
CASSPGTDTQYF
>TRBV30|-|TRBJ2-7|-
TGTGCCCTGACGCGGGACGAGCAGTACTTC
CALTRDEQYF
>TRBV5-6|-|TRBJ1-1|-
TGTGCCAGCCAGCAAGGGTCGGCGAACACTGAAGCTTTCTTT
CASQQGSANTEAFF
>TRBV30|-|TRBJ1-2|-
TGTGCCTGGAGTGTCGCGGTCGGGGGCTATGGCTACACCTTC
CAWSVAVGGYGYTF
>TRBV5-8|TRBD2|TRBJ2-1|few
TGTGCCAGCAGCCCGGGTAGCGGGGGCCCCTCCTACAATGAGCAGTTCTTC
CASSPGSGGPSYNEQFF
>TRBV29-1|TRBD2|TRBJ2-5|-
TGCAGCGGTGACCCTAGCGGGGCGTCGCAAGAGACCCAGTACTTC
CSGDPSGASQETQYF
>TRBV7-2|-|TRBJ1-5|once
TGTGCCAGCAGCTTAGATTTGATTCAGCCCCAGCATTTT
CASSLDLIQPQHF
>TRBV7-9|TRBD1|TRBJ1-1|-
TGTGCCAGCAGCCCTCGGACAGGCACGTATGGGGACACTGAAGCTTTCTTT
CASSPRTGTYGDTEAFF
>TRBV7-2|-|TRBJ1-5|-
TGTGCCAGCAGCCCTAACTTGGGGAATCAGCCCCAGCATTTT
CASSPNLGNQPQHF
>TRBV4-3|-|TRBJ1-5|-
TGCGCCAGCAGCCAAGATCCGGGGCCCGGGGGCCAGCATTTT
CASSQDPGPGGQHF
>TRBV5-4|-|TRBJ2-2|few
TGTGCCAGTTCTAACGGATGGGGAGCCGGGGAGCTGTTTTTT
CASSNGWGAGELFF
>TRBV11-2|TRBD2|TRBJ2-7|-
TGTGCCAGCAGCCCTGGGAGCGGGGGTACCTACGAGCAGTACTTC
CASSPGSGGTYEQYF
>TRBV23-1|-|TRBJ2-7|-
TGCGCCAGCAGTCAATATGAGGGCGAGGGGCCCTCCTACGAGCAGTACTTC
CASSQYEGEGPSYEQYF
>TRBV5-1|TRBD1|TRBJ2-1|-
TGCGCCAGCAGCTTGGCGGGACAGGGGGCGTGGGAGCAGTTCTTC
CASSLAGQGAWEQFF
>TRBV6-5|-|TRBJ2-7|once
TGTGCCAGCAGCCTACAGGAGTACGAGCAGTACTTC
CASSLQEYEQYF
>TRBV29-1|TRBD2|TRBJ2-1|once
TGCAGGATTACGGGTGGGGGGGACAATGAGCAGTTCTTC
CRITGGGDNEQFF
>TRBV19|TRBD1|TRBJ2-5|-
TGTGCCAGTAGTACGGACAGGGCCGGGGAGACCCAGTACTTC
CASSTDRAGETQYF
>TRBV6-5|TRBD1|TRBJ1-2|-
TGTGCCAGCAGCCGGGACAGAAGAAGCCATGGCTACACCTTC
CASSRDRRSHGYTF
>TRBV24-1|TRBD1|TRBJ2-3|-
TGTGCCACCAGTAAGGGACAGGGCACAGATACGCAGTATTTT
CATSKGQGTDTQYF
>TRBV5-1|TRBD1|TRBJ1-2|-
TGCGCCAGCAGCTGGACAGGGATCTATGGCTACACCTTC
CASSWTGIYGYTF
>TRBV14|-|TRBJ1-2|-
TGTGCCAGCAGCCAAGATTACTCCCATGGCTACACCTTC
CASSQDYSHGYTF
>TRBV9|-|TRBJ1-2|-
TGTGCCAGCAGCGTACAGGGGAACTATGGCTACACCTTC
CASSVQGNYGYTF
>TRBV6-2/TRBV6-3|TRBD1|TRBJ2-5|few
TGTGCCAGCAGTTACCCTAGAGTCGACAGGGGGAGAGAGACCCAGTACTTC
CASSYPRVDRGRETQYF
>TRBV6-5|-|TRBJ1-1|-
TGTGCCAGCAGCGGAGGAGTGGTTGAAGCTTTCTTT
CASSGGVVEAFF
>TRBV11-1|-|TRBJ1-4|-
TGTGCCAGCACCCCGGGAGTTGCAACTAATGAAAAACTGTTTTTT
CASTPGVATNEKLFF
>TRBV5-1|-|TRBJ2-5|-
TGCGCCAGCAGCTCGCCAGGGACCTTGGAGACCCAGTACTTC
CASSSPGTLETQYF
>TRBV7-6|-|TRBJ2-2|-
TGTGCCAGCAGATTCGTGGGACCTAACACCGGGGAGCTGTTTTTT
CASRFVGPNTGELFF
>TRBV19|-|TRBJ1-2|-
TGTGCCAGTAGTGCCACCGGGCCCCCGGGGGGTGGCTACACCTTC
CASSATGPPGGGYTF
>TRBV28|TRBD2|TRBJ2-2|-
TGTGCCAGCAGTCTACGACTAGCGGGGGGGGCCGGGTTGTTTTTT
CASSLRLAGGAGLFF
>TRBV5-5|TRBD1|TRBJ2-5|few
TGTGCCAGCAGCTCACAGGGGGCCGGGGAGACCCAGTACTTC
CASSSQGAGETQYF
>TRBV9|-|TRBJ2-5|-
TGTGCCAGCAGCGTAGTGCCCGGGCAAGAGACCCAGTACTTC
CASSVVPGQETQYF
>TRBV6-5|-|TRBJ1-1|-
TGTGCCAGCAGTTCTTGGTCAGGGAGTCCTGAAGCTTTCTTT
CASSSWSGSPEAFF
>TRBV6-6|-|TRBJ1-6|-
TGTGCCAGCAGTCCCCCAGCCTTTGCCAGGTCACCCCTCCACTTT
CASSPPAFARSPLHF
>TRBV4-2|-|TRBJ2-1|-
TGTGCCAGCAGCCTTAACCCCAGAGGGACAATTTCGCCTGGAACCTCCTACAATGAGCAGTTCTTC
CASSLNPRGTISPGTSYNEQFF
>TRBV12-3/TRBV12-4|TRBD1|TRBJ1-2|-
TGTGCCAGCAGTCCCGGACAGGGAGGATACACCTTC
CASSPGQGGYTF
>TRBV10-1|TRBD1|TRBJ2-4|-
TGCGCCAGCAGTCCCCGGGGAATAGTCCGGGGACAGGGGACGAGTCTAGCCAAAAACATTCAGTACTTC
CASSPRGIVRGQGTSLAKNIQYF
>TRBV11-2|-|TRBJ1-4|-
TGTGCCAGCAGCTTGTGGGGGGGGGAAAAACTGTTTTTT
CASSLWGGEKLFF
>TRBV7-2|-|TRBJ1-1|-
TGTGCCAGCAGCTTGCCGATCCGTCCGAACACTGAAGCTTTCTTT
CASSLPIRPNTEAFF